A selection of T cell receptor beta chains follows, all from one sample in a study of cytomegalovirus exposure and HLA in healthy donors. Measured with immunoSEQ multiplex PCR; TCRdb has only the in-frame clones, and not every one. This sample's clone table lists some 120,000 clones. The source material was PBMCs. The source of these receptors is a man aged 18 to 30 in good health and CMV-seronegative. The CDR3 runs from the conserved cysteine through the conserved F or W.

j_call v_call cdr3_aa
TRBJ2-7 TRBV5-1 CASSLGQGTGYEQYF
TRBJ1-4 TRBV27 CASRVTGNEKLFF
TRBJ2-7 TRBV29-1 CSVGGLARYEQYF
TRBJ2-3 TRBV5-1 CASSFSGGGTDTQYF
TRBJ2-1 TRBV5-1 CASSFPSGGAGTYNEQFF
TRBJ2-7 TRBV27 CASSPDRGDLYEQYF
TRBJ1-1 TRBV18 CASSPPGRGGLEAFF
TRBJ1-1 TRBV27 CASSPGGDMNTEAFF
TRBJ2-3 TRBV5-8 CASRRDRITDTQYF
TRBJ1-5 TRBV6-5 CASSFRTGQPQHF
TRBJ2-7 TRBV10-3 CAISQTSSYEQYF
TRBJ2-7 TRBV29-1 CSALTSYEQYF
TRBJ1-5 TRBV19 CASIGKGRGAANSNQPQHF
TRBJ2-2 TRBV6-5 CASRRDSTTGELFF
TRBJ2-7 TRBV29-1 CSVETRRTGGYEQYF
TRBJ2-4 TRBV29-1 CSVLQGADIQYF
TRBJ2-1 TRBV5-6 CASSRRLAGGSSYNEQFF
TRBJ1-2 TRBV6-1 CASMKRTADYGYTF
TRBJ2-6 TRBV10-3 CAACPGTGGVGANVLTF
TRBJ2-3 TRBV7-9 CASSRDPGQSSTDTQYF
TRBJ2-3 TRBV5-1 CASSPGTGGLHGTDTQYF
TRBJ1-6 TRBV5-6 CASSIDRGGGTPLHF
TRBJ1-2 TRBV19 CASMKGGDYGYTF
TRBJ1-1 TRBV13 CASSLGGAGGAFF
TRBJ2-5 TRBV18 CASSPRTGRQETQYF
TRBJ1-1 TRBV7-9 CASSGKGGNTEAFF
TRBJ1-5 TRBV7-6 CASSFAKTQPQHF
TRBJ1-4 TRBV7-9 CASSSPGRTNEKLFF
TRBJ1-1 TRBV7-8 CASSLRTGSVETEAFF
TRBJ1-1 TRBV30 CAWSFSGPGSTEAFF
TRBJ2-5 TRBV20-1 CSASRGGEPYF
TRBJ2-3 TRBV9 CASGKGGDLGTDTQYF
TRBJ1-6 TRBV30 CAWDTPRKVNSPLHF
TRBJ1-1 TRBV6-5 CASSYTQGREGFF
TRBJ1-4 TRBV7-8 CASSLAHEARINEKLFF
TRBJ1-6 TRBV30 CAWTDRVSPLHF
TRBJ2-7 TRBV29-1 CSVVPGQGVYEQYF
TRBJ1-5 TRBV19 CASSMRAENQPQHF
TRBJ1-1 TRBV28 CASSFPHGALNTEAFF
TRBJ2-3 TRBV27 CASHGTSGVRTDTQYF
TRBJ2-7 TRBV7-9 CASSQTRTSGVYEQYF
TRBJ1-3 TRBV5-8 CASSLVGAGNTIYF
TRBJ1-2 TRBV5-4 CASASGGTGYGYTF
TRBJ2-7 TRBV4-2 CASSQVGGQASSYEQYF